Presented here are 20 T cell receptor beta chains from one specimen sequenced in a study of CD8+CD57+ T cells in acquired aplastic anemia (dated by TCRdb to the late 2010s). TCRdb records Illumina HiSeq 2000 as the sequencer. Genomic DNA served as template for TCR beta VDJ combination and CDR3 sequence profiling. TCRdb itself trimmed the public reads at Q25 with fastp, ran MiXCR and retained productive beta chains. Merged by CDR3 protein, the rows form single entries marked with the most common genes and DNA. The sample table records roughly 500,000 distinct CDR3 sequences; roughly 34% of these occur just once. Together, the top ten hold roughly 0.89% of the sample. The patients picked for sequencing were ones in whom flow cytometry had shown an expansion of CD8+CD57+ cells. The sample consisted of sorted CD4+, CD8+, or CD8+CD57+ T cells (not recorded which) from PBMCs. The receptor source for this set is a human donor with aplastic anemia.

This clonotype was seen once. With a much larger clone just one base away, this may be a read error. CDR3 protein: CASSLSSNTKAFF. CDR3 DNA: TGTGCCAGCAGCTTATCGTCGAACACTAAAGCTTTCTTT. The chain couples TRBV7-3 to TRBJ1-1; D gene unclear. Germline V gene data show CDR1 as SGHTA and CDR2 as FQGTGA. The CDR3 length is 13 residues.

The table lists this clonotype with many counts. The gene calls are TRBV7-6 and TRBJ2-7, with 9 bases that match TRBD1. The CDR3 extends over 13 amino acids. The germline CDR1 and CDR2 sequences are SGHVS and FNYEAQ. The junction had 2 bases not matched to a gene; V was cut back by 4 bases and J by 4 bases. The CDR3 DNA reads TGTGCCAGCAGCTCCGGGACAGGGTACGAGCAGTACTTC. Amino acid sequence: CASSSGTGYEQYF.

About this clonotype itself: The junction departs from germline at one end; a sequencing error may be responsible. The J gene is TRBJ2-1, the V gene TRBV24-1; tentatively, D is TRBD2 (6 bases). Germline V gene data show CDR1 as KGHDR and CDR2 as SFDVKD. This CDR3 has 12 amino acids. CDR3 bases: TGTGCCACCAGTGATTATGGGGAGGTGGTGTCCTTC. It codes for CATSDYGEVVSF.

The gene calls are TRBV7-9 and TRBJ2-7; 16 bases are shared with TRBD2. The germline CDR1 and CDR2 sequences are SEHNR and FQNEAQ (reference sequence). The CDR3 spans 14 residues. V was clipped by 10 bases and J by 7 bases; unmatched bases: 7. The CDR3 loop reads CATGLAGGLREQYF. The CDR3 DNA is TGTGCCACGGGACTAGCGGGAGGGTTGAGAGAGCAGTACTTC.

There are a few counts of this clonotype. The rearrangement joins TRBV9 to TRBJ1-1; possible D gene TRBD1, 5 bases. In germline, CDR1 is SGDLS, CDR2 YYNGEE. The length of the CDR3 is 14 residues. Between the trimmed V and J ends, which lost 3 bases and 4 bases, there was a span of 13 bases. CDR3 in amino acids: CASSGEVGTTEAFF. The DNA of the CDR3 is TGTGCCAGCAGCGGGGAGGTGGGGACCACTGAAGCTTTCTTT.

Of note for this clonotype: This clone may be a read error of a much larger clone one base away. The rearrangement uses TRBV4-2 and TRBJ1-3; D remains ambiguous. This CDR3 comprises 13 residues. V was shortened by 1 base and J by 8 bases, with 9 bases between the two germline ends. Germline CDR1 and CDR2: LGHNA and YNFKEQ. The CDR3: CASSQGGRDTIYF. The CDR3 DNA follows: TGTGCCAGCAGCCAAGGTGGGCGAGACACCATATATTTT.

A word on this clonotype: The conserved final phenylalanine or tryptophan is absent from the CDR3, which likely points to a read error. The chain employs TRBV7-2 and TRBJ2-7; the match to TRBD1 covers 10 bases. Germline CDR1 and CDR2: SGHTA and FQGNSA. V dropped 6 bases and J dropped 2; count of bases not matched to a gene: 13. This CDR3 spans 17 amino acids. As DNA, the CDR3 is TGTGCCAGCAGGCTTACCGGGACAGGGGCCCTTGCCTACGAGCAGTACCTC. It yields the protein CASRLTGTGALAYEQYL.

A note on this clonotype: The conserved phenylalanine or tryptophan normally closing the CDR3 is absent here, so this likely arose from a read error. V gene TRBV20-1 combines with J gene TRBJ2-3; no clear D gene. The V end was cut by 3 bases, the J end by 6 bases, with 13 bases between. Germline values: CDR1 DFQATT, CDR2 SNEGSKA (reference sequence). This CDR3 spans 13 amino acids. The CDR3 DNA sequence: TGCAGTGCTAGTGTGGGCGGCCTGGATACGCAGTATTCT. Protein: CSASVGGLDTQYS.

This clonotype has a count of ten or more. V and J are TRBV7-9 and TRBJ2-7; D possibly corresponds to TRBD1 (5 bases). Per the germline V gene, CDR1 is SEHNR and CDR2 is FQNEAQ (reference sequence). Trimming left V 2 bases short and J 2 bases short, with 13 bases between. The CDR3 runs 15 residues. CDR3 bases: TGTGCCAGCAGCTTACAAGCTGACAGCGCCTACGAGCAGTACTTC. It codes for CASSLQADSAYEQYF. The full variable domain, rest sourced from reference TRBV7-9 and TRBJ2-7, is DTGVSQNPRHKITKRGQNVTFRCDPISEHNRLYWYRQTLGQGPEFLTYFQNEAQLEKSRLLSDRFSAERPKGSFSTLEIQRTEQGDSAMYLCASSLQADSAYEQYFGPGTRLTVT.

The chain combines TRBV2 with TRBJ1-2; D is possibly TRBD1 (6 bases). V dropped 1 base and J dropped 8 bases, with 11 bases sitting between them. Germline V gives CDR1 SNHLY, CDR2 FYNNEI. The CDR3 sequence is 13 residues long. In DNA, the CDR3 is TGTGCCAGCAGTGAAGAGGGGGTAGGGGGCTACACCTTC. Its translation: CASSEEGVGGYTF.

This clonotype was detected ten times or more. The V gene is TRBV11-1, the J gene TRBJ1-5; 7 bases line up with TRBD1. From germline, CDR1 is SGHAT and CDR2 FQDESV (reference sequence). This CDR3 is 17 amino acids long. V trimming: 5 bases; J trimming: 1 base; junction bases outside the gene matches: 11. CDR3 nucleotide sequence: TGTGCCAGCAGCCACAACGCCCTGACAGGGAGCAATCAGCCCCAGCATTTT. Amino acids: CASSHNALTGSNQPQHF.

This rearrangement joins TRBV4-2 to TRBJ2-7; the match to TRBD2 covers 7 bases. This CDR3 spans 16 amino acids. The V gene end was trimmed by 1 base and the J gene end by 3 bases; junction bases not matched to a gene: 9. CDR1 is LGHNA and CDR2 is YNFKEQ in the germline V gene. Here the CDR3 reads CASSQGLAGEYYEQYF. CDR3 DNA: TGTGCCAGCAGCCAAGGGCTCGCGGGGGAATACTACGAGCAGTACTTC.

In regard to this clonotype: As the CDR3 is not closed by the conserved phenylalanine or tryptophan, this likely results from a read error. This chain uses TRBV6-4 with TRBJ2-3; a possible D gene is TRBD1 (5 bases). The CDR3 loop spans 14 amino acids. The ends were cut back, 6 bases at V and 3 bases at J, with 13 bases in the middle. Germline CDR1 reads MRHNA; CDR2 reads SNTAGT. Here the CDR3 DNA reads TGTGCCAGCAGCAAGGAGTCAGGGACAGATACGCAGTATCTT. Its translation: CASSKESGTDTQYL.

The chain is built from TRBV11-1 and TRBJ1-6; possibly TRBD1 for D (6 bases). CDR1 SGHAT and CDR2 FQDESV come from the germline V gene (reference sequence). The CDR3 runs to 14 residues. The CDR3 protein is CARASGGGNSPLHF. CDR3 nucleotide sequence: TGTGCTAGAGCTTCTGGGGGCGGCAATTCACCCCTCCACTTT.

The chain carries TRBV19 and TRBJ1-2; maybe TRBD1 (5 bases). The CDR3 is 13 residues long. CDR1 LNHDA and CDR2 SQIVND come from the germline V gene (reference sequence). V gave up 9 bases and J gave up 8 bases, with 19 bases separating them. The CDR3 loop is CASRAQAGGGYTF. CDR3 DNA sequence: TGTGCCAGCAGGGCACAGGCGGGAGGGGGCTACACCTTC.

The chain links TRBV20-1 to TRBJ2-2; D gene ambiguous. The CDR3 runs 13 residues. Looked up from germline, CDR1 is DFQATT and CDR2 is SNEGSKA (reference sequence). V was shortened by 0 bases and J by 4 bases, with 6 bases between the two germline ends. This CDR3 is CSAREVLTGELFF. The CDR3 coding sequence is TGCAGTGCTAGAGAAGTTCTCACCGGGGAGCTGTTTTTT.

J is TRBJ2-7 and V is TRBV10-3; TRBD2 agrees at 8 bases. CDR3 length: 15 amino acids. Germline trimming cut 5 bases from V and 1 base from J; bases unmatched to any gene: 7. Germline V gene sequence: CDR1 ENHRY, CDR2 SYGVKD. The CDR3 here is CAISLSGGESYEQYF. The CDR3 DNA sequence: TGTGCCATCAGTTTAAGCGGGGGCGAATCCTACGAGCAGTACTTC.

This clonotype was seen ten or more times. The rearrangement joins TRBV15 to TRBJ1-1, with a weak D call TRBD1 (5 bases). The V end was cut by 1 base, the J end by 0 bases, with 18 bases between. This CDR3 region has 18 residues. Germline assignment: CDR1 LNHNV and CDR2 YYDKDF (reference sequence). The CDR3 DNA is TGTGCCACCAGCAGAGCGGTGACAGTGGAGTTTATGAACACTGAAGCTTTCTTT. Protein sequence: CATSRAVTVEFMNTEAFF.

In this sample, this clonotype turned up many times. The CDR3 reads CSARDGRFSGNTIYF. CDR3 in DNA: TGCAGTGCTAGAGATGGGCGGTTCTCTGGAAACACCATATATTTT. The V call is TRBV20-1, the J call TRBJ1-3; D not resolved. Trimming shortened V by 0 bases and J by 0 bases, and 9 bases separated the two germline ends. CDR1 is DFQATT and CDR2 is SNEGSKA in the germline V gene (reference sequence). The CDR3 loop spans 15 amino acids.

The V gene is TRBV5-1, the J gene TRBJ2-6, with D perhaps TRBD2 (7 bases). V gave up 9 bases and J gave up 0 bases, with 19 bases separating them. The CDR3 is 17 residues long. Germline V gene lookup returns CDR1 SGHRS and CDR2 YFSETQ. CDR3 sequence: CATKRDILGSGANVLTF. As DNA, the CDR3 is TGCGCCACCAAGCGGGACATTTTGGGCTCTGGGGCCAACGTCCTGACTTTC.